Listed below are T cell receptor beta chains from one sample, sequenced in a study of shared clonotypes between healthy human individuals. Sequencing was performed with immunoSEQ multiplex PCR; in TCRdb, only in-frame clones are kept and a portion is missing. The sample has about 1 million clones, around 74% seen once; the top ten hold approximately 1.5%. Material: memory CD4+ T cells sorted from blood. Receptor source: a man younger than 30 in good health. Both conserved end residues are part of each CDR3. The order of the fields is clone size, D gene, V gene, J gene, CDR3 protein, CDR3 DNA. D genes are given only for firm matches. The listing skips clone size in some rows; elsewhere it reads once, few, many or a size class.

clone_size: NA; d_call: TRBD2; v_call: TRBV28; j_call: TRBJ2-3; cdr3_aa: CASSRTSGGDTQYF; cdr3_nt: TGTGCCAGCAGTAGGACTAGCGGTGGGGATACGCAGTATTTT
clone_size: NA; d_call: NA; v_call: TRBV7-2; j_call: TRBJ2-3; cdr3_aa: CASSLSRTRSDTDTQYF; cdr3_nt: TGTGCCAGCAGCTTATCTAGGACCCGTAGCGACACAGATACGCAGTATTTT
clone_size: few; d_call: NA; v_call: TRBV4-3; j_call: TRBJ2-3; cdr3_aa: CASSQRPGSTDTQYF; cdr3_nt: TGCGCCAGCAGCCAAAGACCAGGGAGCACAGATACGCAGTATTTT
clone_size: NA; d_call: NA; v_call: TRBV6-6; j_call: TRBJ2-5; cdr3_aa: CASSYSHMRETQYF; cdr3_nt: TGTGCCAGCAGTTACTCCCATATGAGAGAGACCCAGTACTTC
clone_size: NA; d_call: TRBD1; v_call: TRBV5-1; j_call: TRBJ1-1; cdr3_aa: CASSQSRDRGQAFF; cdr3_nt: TGCGCCAGCAGCCAGTCCCGGGACAGGGGACAGGCTTTCTTT
clone_size: few; d_call: TRBD1; v_call: TRBV28; j_call: TRBJ1-6; cdr3_aa: CASSSGDSKNSPLHF; cdr3_nt: TGTGCCAGCAGTTCGGGGGACAGTAAAAATTCACCCCTCCACTTT
clone_size: few; d_call: TRBD1; v_call: TRBV16; j_call: TRBJ1-2; cdr3_aa: CASSPSGTGTHGYTF; cdr3_nt: TGTGCCAGCAGCCCCTCCGGGACAGGAACGCATGGCTACACCTTC
clone_size: few; d_call: NA; v_call: TRBV5-1; j_call: TRBJ1-1; cdr3_aa: CASSLQGNTEAFF; cdr3_nt: TGCGCCAGCAGCTTGCAGGGAAACACTGAAGCTTTCTTT
clone_size: NA; d_call: NA; v_call: TRBV7-8; j_call: TRBJ2-5; cdr3_aa: CASSLTGNQETQYF; cdr3_nt: TGTGCCAGCAGCTTAACCGGCAATCAAGAGACCCAGTACTTC
clone_size: NA; d_call: NA; v_call: TRBV5-6; j_call: TRBJ1-1; cdr3_aa: CASSFRGLGNTEAFF; cdr3_nt: TGTGCCAGCAGCTTTCGGGGGCTTGGGAACACTGAAGCTTTCTTT